This entry features one T cell receptor beta chain sequence. There is no known antigen for this receptor. No qualities accompany the bases; no much larger clone lies one base away. Each collaborating institution followed its own protocols to collect whole blood in K2EDTA tubes. Collaborator samples were shipped for TCRbeta analysis as frozen whole blood, isolated PBMCs, or DNA extracted from either sample type. These data are taken from a study of blood T cell repertoires in COVID-19 (dated by TCRdb to 2020 to 2022). In terms of the full investigation: Samples from collaborators originated in the United States, Italy and Spain and spanned both the acute and convalescent phases of COVID-19. The samples were drawn from two sources: the first 160 participants of the ongoing ImmuneRACE study, and 1,000 to 1,500 subjects contributed by 6 global collaborators. Deeply sampled blood TCRbeta repertoires from subjects exposed to, actively infected with, or recovered from COVID-19 were included in the dataset. The repertoires were made available in a free public database intended to serve as a resource for research on the immune response to SARS-CoV-2. The prospective study material was composed of cDNA or gDNA derived from T cells, B-cell-depleted T cells, or PBMCs. HLA class I and class II types, where available, came from metadata supplied by the sample provider rather than from assay-based typing. Sample metadata almost always included a de-identified subject ID, COVID-19 status, age in years and sex. The investigation overall reported the following: The quantity of clinical and demographic metadata differed by source and by participant and was supplied without curation.

V sheds 4 bases and J sheds 4 bases, leaving 10 bases between their ends. Per the germline V gene, SQVTM is the CDR1 and ANQGSEA is the CDR2. Its CDR3 holds 13 amino acids, cysteine through phenylalanine. Only the CDR3 part of the read is kept: 39 bases, read in frame from the first base. The immunoSEQ Assay, a bias-controlled multiplex PCR, was used to amplify TCRbeta CDR3 regions from genomic DNA. The published analysis was carried out like this. The number of nucleated cells in each sample was estimated from the amplification of reference gene primers within the assay. To quantify the absolute abundance of each unique TCRbeta CDR3 rearrangement, sequence reads were collapsed and filtered. For each sample, productive Simpson clonality was calculated as the square root of Simpson's diversity index across productive rearrangements. Held by TCRdb, this immuneACCESS table contains in-frame sequences only and omits some clones. Under half of the omission traces to an unresolved V gene where checked; the cause of the rest is unknown. The DNA gave D and trimming, while V, J and clone size come from that table. The sample contains around 100,000 clones, approximately 86% of them found a single time. 3% to 3.5% of the sample belongs to the ten largest clones.

This receptor was obtained from a human donor in a cohort sampled during active COVID-19. This sequence uses TRBV29-1 and TRBJ1-4; the D gene is possibly TRBD1, with 5 bases matching. The material sequenced was peripheral blood. The CDR3 in this case is CSVVGGGNEKLFF. The bases read TGCAGCGTTGTAGGCGGGGGTAATGAAAAACTGTTTTTT. With all but the CDR3 taken from the reference TRBV29-1 and TRBJ1-4 genes, the full variable domain is: SAVISQKPSRDICQRGTSLTIQCQVDSQVTMMFWYRQQPGQSLTLIATANQGSEATYESGFVIDKFPISRPNLTFSTLTVSNMSPEDSSIYLCSVVGGGNEKLFFGSGTQLSVL.